Each of the 29 T cell receptor beta chains below was sequenced from the same sample in a study of monozygotic twins with inflammatory bowel disease. With the 5' RACE reads reprocessed, TCRdb shows one record per CDR3 protein and no DNA. Its listing shows 80,000 or so distinct CDR3 sequences. The sample comprised blood. All receptors come from a human donor with ulcerative colitis or Crohn's disease, or a healthy co-twin of an affected twin (not recorded which).

The J gene is TRBJ1-4, the V gene TRBV20-1. Germline CDR1 and CDR2: DFQATT and SNEGSKA (reference sequence). This CDR3 spans 14 amino acids. The chain's CDR3 is CSASDRSINEKLFF.

The rearrangement links TRBV20-1 to TRBJ1-5; there is no DNA to check the TCRdb D call of TRBD1. Germline V gives CDR1 DFQATT, CDR2 SNEGSKA (reference sequence). This CDR3 is 13 amino acids long. The CDR3 sequence: CSAASRVDQPQHF.

The V and J genes are TRBV28 and TRBJ2-2; TCRdb gives TRBD1 as the D gene, but with no DNA this cannot be confirmed. The CDR3 extends over 15 amino acids. The germline V gene encodes CDR1 MDHEN and CDR2 SYDVKM. Here the CDR3 reads CASTWRTGDTGELFF. The entire variable domain, with the rest obtained from reference TRBV28 and TRBJ2-2, is as follows: DVKVTQSSRYLVKRTGEKVFLECVQDMDHENMFWYRQDPGLGLRLIYFSYDVKMKEKGDIPEGYSVSREKKERFSLILESASTNQTSMYLCASTWRTGDTGELFFGEGSRLTVL.

This chain connects TRBV27 to TRBJ1-2; no DNA is available, so the TRBD1 call from TCRdb remains unchecked. Germline CDR1 and CDR2: MNHEY and SMNVEV (reference sequence). This CDR3 has 14 amino acids. CDR3 region: CASSTQGANYGYTF.

The chain is built from TRBV5-1 and TRBJ1-1; TCRdb reports TRBD1, a call that lacks DNA to check it against. CDR1 is SGHRS, CDR2 YFSETQ, per germline. The CDR3 spans 13 residues. This chain's CDR3 is CASKRMGDTEAFF.

The chain couples TRBV3-1 to TRBJ2-4; TCRdb proposes TRBD1, but this gene call is untestable without DNA. Germline V gene data show CDR1 as LGHDT and CDR2 as YNNKEL (reference sequence). The CDR3 is 20 residues long. CDR3 region: CASSLSPWDRGLGAKNIQYF.

The gene calls are TRBV13 and TRBJ2-7; TCRdb outputs TRBD1, but without DNA this stays unchecked. CDR3 length: 14 residues. CDR1 is PRHDT, CDR2 FYEKMQ, per germline (reference sequence). CDR3 in amino acids: CASSPRRDHYEQYF.

This chain connects TRBV6-5 to TRBJ1-5; TCRdb's D call of TRBD1 is untestable without DNA. The CDR3 is 15 amino acids. Germline CDR1 MNHEY, CDR2 SVGAGI. CDR3 sequence: CASSSNRGPNQPQHF.

The V gene is TRBV20-1, the J gene TRBJ2-2. Germline assignment: CDR1 DFQATT and CDR2 SNEGSKA (reference sequence). The CDR3 spans 13 residues. CDR3 sequence reads: CSATTSGYGELFF.

The chain is built from TRBV6-1 and TRBJ1-3. The CDR3 runs to 15 residues. Germline-derived CDR1 and CDR2 are MNHNS and SASEGT. CDR3 amino acids: CASRTATSAGNTIYF.

This chain joins TRBV7-9 and TRBJ1-1; TCRdb returns TRBD1, unconfirmable since there is no DNA. This CDR3 is built from 15 residues. CDR1 and CDR2 from the germline V gene are SEHNR and FQNEAQ (reference sequence). CDR3 residues: CASSRWTGSNTEAFF.

V gene TRBV7-9 combines with J gene TRBJ2-1. The CDR3 spans 12 residues. Germline V gene lookup returns CDR1 SEHNR and CDR2 FQNEAQ (reference sequence). CDR3 loop: CPSSATPYEQFF.

The V call is TRBV4-1, the J call TRBJ2-7. The CDR3 is 14 residues long. Germline CDR1 MGHRA, CDR2 YSYEKL. This chain's CDR3 is CASSPDPGTYEQYF.

This chain joins TRBV5-1 and TRBJ2-1; TCRdb's D call, TRBD1, is unchecked because there is no DNA. CDR3 length: 13 residues. Germline-derived CDR1 and CDR2 are SGHRS and YFSETQ. This chain's CDR3 is CASNRVDYNEQFF.

The rearrangement joins TRBV2 to TRBJ1-2; TCRdb's D call of TRBD1 is untestable without DNA. Germline V gene data show CDR1 as SNHLY and CDR2 as FYNNEI. CDR3 length equals 13 residues. This CDR3 is CASRADRDYGYTF.

The genes are TRBV7-9 and TRBJ1-3. CDR3 size: 16 residues. Germline assignment: CDR1 SEHNR and CDR2 FQNEAQ (reference sequence). This CDR3 is CASSFQQLPSGNTIYF.

The rearrangement links TRBV20-1 to TRBJ2-1. This CDR3 is built from 13 residues. Germline V gene sequence: CDR1 DFQATT, CDR2 SNEGSKA (reference sequence). The CDR3 is CSARGGLHNEQFF.

The chain joins TRBV5-1 to TRBJ2-3. In germline, CDR1 is SGHRS, CDR2 YFSETQ. CDR3 length: 14 residues. The CDR3 loop reads CASSPRSPADTQYF.

This chain connects TRBV7-2 to TRBJ1-2. CDR1 and CDR2 from the germline V gene are SGHTA and FQGNSA. The length of the CDR3 is 16 residues. CDR3 sequence: CASSPGASGPREGYTF. The full variable domain, completed using reference TRBV7-2 and TRBJ1-2, is GAGVSQSPSNKVTEKGKDVELRCDPISGHTALYWYRQSLGQGLEFLIYFQGNSAPDKSGLPSDRFSAERTGGSVSTLTIQRTQQEDSAVYLCASSPGASGPREGYTFGSGTRLTVV.

The rearrangement links TRBV20-1 to TRBJ1-5. CDR1 is DFQATT, CDR2 SNEGSKA, per germline (reference sequence). The CDR3 spans 12 residues. CDR3 sequence reads: CSARAGNQPQHF.

The genes are TRBV7-9 and TRBJ1-2. The CDR3 loop spans 16 amino acids. Germline V gene data show CDR1 as SEHNR and CDR2 as FQNEAQ (reference sequence). Here the CDR3 reads CASSLSTRKTNYGYTF.

V and J are TRBV29-1 and TRBJ1-5; there is no DNA to check the TCRdb D call of TRBD1. The CDR3 has 14 residues. Germline values: CDR1 SQVTM, CDR2 ANQGSEA. The CDR3 here is CSVAEVGVTQPQHF.

CDR3 sequence reads: CSASKQGAYEQFF. The chain has TRBV20-1 and TRBJ2-1; TCRdb names TRBD1, which stays unverified in the absence of DNA. The CDR3 extends over 13 amino acids. The germline V gene encodes CDR1 DFQATT and CDR2 SNEGSKA (reference sequence).

CDR3 sequence: CASSLGGGGSNEQFF. The chain joins TRBV5-1 to TRBJ2-1; TCRdb indicates TRBD2, and absent DNA this call remains unverified. Germline V CDR1 and CDR2: SGHRS, YFSETQ. The CDR3 has 15 residues.

V is TRBV12-3 or TRBV12-4 and J is TRBJ2-4; TCRdb indicates TRBD1, and absent DNA this call remains unverified. This CDR3 comprises 16 residues. CDR3 sequence reads: CASSPLPGTGTHIQYF.

The CDR3 sequence: CASSHFGTFSNQPQHF. The chain couples TRBV5-5 to TRBJ1-5; the TCRdb D gene call, TRBD1, has no DNA to confirm it. CDR1 and CDR2 (germline): SGHKS, YYEKEE (reference sequence). The length of the CDR3 is 16 residues.

CDR3 sequence: CAISRGTKETQYF. The rearrangement links TRBV10-3 to TRBJ2-5; TCRdb designates TRBD1, a call that cannot be tested without DNA. The CDR3 length is 13 residues. Germline values: CDR1 ENHRY, CDR2 SYGVKD.

The chain is built from TRBV12-3 or TRBV12-4 and TRBJ2-1; lacking DNA, the TRBD1 call made by TCRdb goes unchecked. This CDR3 has 13 amino acids. Here the CDR3 reads CASTADPGHEQFF.

The chain recombines TRBV25-1 with TRBJ1-5; the TRBD1 assignment by TCRdb is unverifiable without DNA. The germline CDR1 and CDR2 sequences are MGHDK and SYGVNS. CDR3 size: 14 residues. The CDR3 spells CASSENRDGQPQHF.